This T cell receptor beta chain is from a study of blood T cell repertoires in COVID-19. Study-wide background: Sites across the United States, Italy and Spain contributed samples from acute and convalescent COVID-19.

Study processing details: Estimation of nucleated cell counts was performed using reference gene primer amplification. Only in-frame clones appear in the TCRdb table, and some are missing; sequencing was by immunoSEQ multiplex PCR. From that table come the V and J calls and clone size; the DNA was used to work out D and trimming. Here the sample spans tens of thousands of clones, approximately 86% being singletons. This CDR3 comprises 16 residues. Germline V CDR1 and CDR2: SGHNT, YYREEE (reference sequence). J lost 6 bases, V lost 0 bases, and 8 bases had no gene match. V is TRBV5-4 and J is TRBJ2-1, with TRBD2 matching over 8 bases. This clonotype originated in a woman in her seventies with active COVID-19. The sample consisted of peripheral blood. For the CDR3, the DNA is TGTGCCAGCAGCTTGGGGGGTAGCGGGATGCGCAATGAGCAGTTCTTC. It specifies CASSLGGSGMRNEQFF.